This entry concerns a single T cell receptor (beta chain). This entry belongs to a study of blood T cells in healthy people across ages. Study background: There was about one barcoded beta molecule captured by template switching per two T cells.

A second roughly 6 to 12 cycle PCR used barcoded and J-beta primers. Sequencing yielded, for each sample, at least 3 million paired-end reads carrying CDR3. TCRdb passed the 5' RACE reads through MiXCR, listing each CDR3 protein once. The sample contains some 1.4 million distinct CDR3 sequences, 42% of which appear only once. The CDR3 is 14 residues long. V was pared by 4 bases and J by 6 bases, with 14 bases between. Germline-derived CDR1 and CDR2 are SGHRS and YFSETQ. Sequencing was performed on blood. V gene TRBV5-1 combines with J gene TRBJ2-1; a weak D match, TRBD2 (6 bases). The receptor's source is a woman under 30 in good health. The CDR3 nucleotides read TGCGCCAGCAGCGTGGGGGAGGCTCTCAATGAGCAGTTCTTC. This translates into CASSVGEALNEQFF. The full variable domain, rest sourced from reference TRBV5-1 and TRBJ2-1, is KAGVTQTPRYLIKTRGQQVTLSCSPISGHRSVSWYQQTPGQGLQFLFEYFSETQRNKGNFPGRFSGRQFSNSRSEMNVSTLELGDSALYLCASSVGEALNEQFFGPGTRLTVL.